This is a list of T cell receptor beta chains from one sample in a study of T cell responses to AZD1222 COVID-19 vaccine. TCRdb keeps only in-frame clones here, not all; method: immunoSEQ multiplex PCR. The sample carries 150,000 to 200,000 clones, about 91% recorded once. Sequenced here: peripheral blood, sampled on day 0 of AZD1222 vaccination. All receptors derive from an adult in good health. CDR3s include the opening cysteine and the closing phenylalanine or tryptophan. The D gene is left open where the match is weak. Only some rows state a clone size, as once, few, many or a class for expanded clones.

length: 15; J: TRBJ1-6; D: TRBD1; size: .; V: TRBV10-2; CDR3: CASSEGQGAGSPLHF; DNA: TGCGCCAGCAGCGAGGGACAGGGGGCTGGATCACCCCTCCACTTT
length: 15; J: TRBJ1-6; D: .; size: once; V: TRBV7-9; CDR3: CASSFPTWGESPLHF; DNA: TGTGCCAGCAGCTTCCCGACGTGGGGGGAGTCACCCCTCCACTTT
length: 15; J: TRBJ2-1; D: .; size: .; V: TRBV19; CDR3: CASSVSGNSYNEQFF; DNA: TGTGCCAGTAGTGTTTCAGGGAACTCCTACAATGAGCAGTTCTTC
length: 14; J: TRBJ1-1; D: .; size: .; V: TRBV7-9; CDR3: CASSPGPPPIEAFF; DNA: TGTGCCAGCAGCCCGGGACCGCCGCCGATTGAAGCTTTCTTT
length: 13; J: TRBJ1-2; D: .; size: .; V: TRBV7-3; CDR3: CASSEGGGLGYTF; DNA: TGTGCCAGCAGCGAGGGGGGCGGTCTGGGCTACACCTTC
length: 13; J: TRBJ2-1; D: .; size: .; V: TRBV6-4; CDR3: CASSDRANNEQFF; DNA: TGTGCCAGCAGTGACAGGGCCAACAATGAGCAGTTCTTC
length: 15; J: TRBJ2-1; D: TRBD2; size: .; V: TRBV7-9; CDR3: CASSKLAGGSHEQFF; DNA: TGTGCCAGCAGCAAACTAGCGGGGGGCAGCCATGAGCAGTTCTTC
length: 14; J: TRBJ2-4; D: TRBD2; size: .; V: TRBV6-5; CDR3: CASSYLAGGQIQYF; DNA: TGTGCCAGCAGTTACTTGGCGGGGGGTCAGATTCAGTACTTC
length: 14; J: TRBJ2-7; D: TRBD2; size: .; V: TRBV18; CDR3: CASSGGLAPYEQYF; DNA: TGTGCCAGCTCCGGGGGACTAGCACCCTACGAGCAGTACTTC
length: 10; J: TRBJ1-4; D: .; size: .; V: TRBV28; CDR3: CASFNEKLFF; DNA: TGTGCCAGCTTCAATGAAAAACTGTTTTTT
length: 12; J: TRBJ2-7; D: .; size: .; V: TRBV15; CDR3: CATSRAGYEQYF; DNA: TGTGCCACCAGCAGAGCTGGGTACGAGCAGTACTTC
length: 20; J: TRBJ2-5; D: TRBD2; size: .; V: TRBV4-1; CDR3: CASSQDRSGVTSGRGETQYF; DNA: TGCGCCAGCAGCCAAGATAGGTCAGGAGTAACTAGCGGGAGAGGAGAGACCCAGTACTTC
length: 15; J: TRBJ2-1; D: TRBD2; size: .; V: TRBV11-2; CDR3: CASSLGGGIYNEQFF; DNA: TGTGCCAGCAGCTTAGGCGGGGGGATTTACAATGAGCAGTTCTTC
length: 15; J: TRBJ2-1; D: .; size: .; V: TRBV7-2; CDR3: CASSLDWTDDNEQFF; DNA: TGTGCCAGCAGCTTAGATTGGACAGACGACAATGAGCAGTTCTTC
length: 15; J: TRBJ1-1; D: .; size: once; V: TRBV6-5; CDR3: CASRPEGGMNTEAFF; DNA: TGTGCCAGCAGGCCCGAGGGGGGAATGAACACTGAAGCTTTCTTT
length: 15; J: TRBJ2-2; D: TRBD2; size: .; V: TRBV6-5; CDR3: CASSYSGLGPGELFF; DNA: TGTGCCAGCAGTTACTCGGGACTAGGTCCCGGGGAGCTGTTTTTT
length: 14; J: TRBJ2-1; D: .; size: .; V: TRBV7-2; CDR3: CASSFSRGNNEQFF; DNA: TGTGCCAGCAGCTTCTCTAGGGGTAACAATGAGCAGTTCTTC
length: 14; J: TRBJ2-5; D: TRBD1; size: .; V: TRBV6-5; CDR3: CASSLGQGKETQYF; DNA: TGTGCCAGCAGTCTGGGACAGGGAAAAGAGACCCAGTACTTC
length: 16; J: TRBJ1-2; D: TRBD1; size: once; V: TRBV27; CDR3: CASSLAGQGAGYGYTF; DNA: TGTGCCAGCAGTTTAGCCGGACAGGGGGCGGGTTATGGCTACACCTTC
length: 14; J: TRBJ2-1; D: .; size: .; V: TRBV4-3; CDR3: CASSPSLGGSQQFF; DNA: TGCGCCAGCAGCCCATCCCTGGGGGGCTCCCAGCAGTTCTTC
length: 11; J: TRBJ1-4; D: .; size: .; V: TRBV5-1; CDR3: CASPTVEKLFF; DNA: TGCGCCAGCCCCACGGTCGAAAAACTGTTTTTT
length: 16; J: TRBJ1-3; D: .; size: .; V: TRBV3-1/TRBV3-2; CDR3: CASSQGRAASGNTIYF; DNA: TGTGCCAGCAGCCAAGGCCGGGCCGCCTCTGGAAACACCATATATTTT
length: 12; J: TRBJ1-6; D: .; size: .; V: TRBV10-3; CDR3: CAISEGNSPLHF; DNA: TGTGCCATCAGTGAGGGGAATTCACCCCTCCACTTT
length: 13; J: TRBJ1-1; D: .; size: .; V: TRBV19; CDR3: CASSGDKNTEAFF; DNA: TGTGCCAGTAGTGGCGACAAGAACACTGAAGCTTTCTTT
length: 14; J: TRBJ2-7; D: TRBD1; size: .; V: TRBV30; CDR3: CALTGTGGSNEQYF; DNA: TGTGCACTTACCGGGACAGGGGGTTCTAACGAGCAGTACTTC
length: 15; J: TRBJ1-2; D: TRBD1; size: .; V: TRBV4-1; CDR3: CASSPVGQGTYGYTF; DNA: TGCGCCAGCAGCCCCGTTGGACAGGGAACCTATGGCTACACCTTC
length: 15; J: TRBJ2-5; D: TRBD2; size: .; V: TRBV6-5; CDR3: CASRPSGGNGETQYF; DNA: TGTGCCAGCAGGCCTAGCGGGGGGAACGGAGAGACCCAGTACTTC
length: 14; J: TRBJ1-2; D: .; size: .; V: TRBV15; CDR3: CATSGDSSVYGYTF; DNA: TGTGCCACCAGCGGAGACAGTTCCGTCTATGGCTACACCTTC
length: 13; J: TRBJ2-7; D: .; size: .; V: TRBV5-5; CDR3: CASSLQGIHEQYF; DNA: TGTGCCAGCAGCTTGCAGGGGATCCACGAGCAGTACTTC
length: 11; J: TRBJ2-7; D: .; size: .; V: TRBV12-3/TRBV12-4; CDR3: CASSLFGEQYF; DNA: TGTGCCAGCAGCCTATTTGGCGAGCAGTACTTC
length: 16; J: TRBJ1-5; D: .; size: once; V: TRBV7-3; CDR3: CASSRIGPPSSRPQHF; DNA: TGTGCCAGCAGCAGAATTGGCCCCCCATCCTCCCGGCCCCAGCATTTT
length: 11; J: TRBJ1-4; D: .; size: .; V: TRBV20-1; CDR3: CSARRNEKLFF; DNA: TGCAGTGCTAGGCGGAATGAAAAACTGTTTTTT